The rows below give T cell receptor beta chains drawn from one sample of a study of T cell repertoires in cytomegalovirus infection. TCRdb redid the calling of the reads with MiXCR, one entry per CDR3 protein. There are roughly 310,000 distinct CDR3 sequences in the sample; 25% to 30% occur only once, and approximately 20% lies in the top ten. What these receptors recognize is not known. The sequences come from cultured PBMCs, collected from culture after CMV antigen stimulation. The source of these receptors is a human donor in good health (CMV status not recorded). Some clones in this sample may be carry-over from other donors' samples. Each CDR3 is given without its conserved first and last residue. Fields, in order: clone size, V gene, J gene, D gene, CDR3 protein. A D gene is named only where the DNA matches it firmly. Size values are once, few and many counts, or a class for expanded clones, and some rows have none.

clone_size: few; v_call: TRBV7-4; j_call: TRBJ2-1; d_call: TRBD2; cdr3_aa: ASSPASGYNEQF
clone_size: few; v_call: TRBV7-2; j_call: TRBJ2-2; d_call: TRBD2; cdr3_aa: ASSLSGGRDTGELF
clone_size: NA; v_call: TRBV27; j_call: TRBJ2-7; d_call: NA; cdr3_aa: ASSLSGGRGSSYEQY
clone_size: many; v_call: TRBV5-8; j_call: TRBJ2-1; d_call: NA; cdr3_aa: ASSLESSYNEQF
clone_size: NA; v_call: TRBV7-2; j_call: TRBJ1-2; d_call: NA; cdr3_aa: ASSSQFRGASGYT
clone_size: few; v_call: TRBV20-1; j_call: TRBJ2-7; d_call: NA; cdr3_aa: SARRRLRTSSYEQY
clone_size: NA; v_call: TRBV28; j_call: TRBJ1-1; d_call: TRBD1; cdr3_aa: ASGSGTVNTEAF
clone_size: many; v_call: TRBV7-3; j_call: TRBJ2-1; d_call: NA; cdr3_aa: ASSLTRDEQF
clone_size: NA; v_call: TRBV7-8; j_call: TRBJ2-7; d_call: TRBD2; cdr3_aa: ASSITSGRAITLEQY
clone_size: NA; v_call: TRBV6-1; j_call: TRBJ1-2; d_call: NA; cdr3_aa: ASSKEGYT
clone_size: NA; v_call: TRBV2; j_call: TRBJ1-5; d_call: NA; cdr3_aa: ASSEGVAGNGNQPQH
clone_size: NA; v_call: TRBV24-1; j_call: TRBJ1-2; d_call: TRBD1; cdr3_aa: ATSDRDRAYGYT
clone_size: NA; v_call: TRBV7-4; j_call: TRBJ2-3; d_call: NA; cdr3_aa: ASSFGGVTGTDTQY
clone_size: NA; v_call: TRBV19; j_call: TRBJ2-1; d_call: TRBD2; cdr3_aa: ASSSRLAGSKDEQF
clone_size: NA; v_call: TRBV7-9; j_call: TRBJ2-7; d_call: TRBD1; cdr3_aa: ASSSDRGGFYEQY
clone_size: NA; v_call: TRBV5-4; j_call: TRBJ2-2; d_call: NA; cdr3_aa: ASSISAGLDTGELF
clone_size: NA; v_call: TRBV10-3; j_call: TRBJ2-1; d_call: NA; cdr3_aa: AISESRSEQF
clone_size: NA; v_call: TRBV19; j_call: TRBJ2-3; d_call: NA; cdr3_aa: ASSIDRGDRTDTQY
clone_size: few; v_call: TRBV6-5; j_call: TRBJ1-6; d_call: TRBD1; cdr3_aa: ASSLTGGGSPLH
clone_size: NA; v_call: TRBV6-8; j_call: TRBJ2-7; d_call: TRBD2; cdr3_aa: ASSTRGTSGVGSYEQY
clone_size: few; v_call: TRBV6-1; j_call: TRBJ1-5; d_call: NA; cdr3_aa: ASNTGTSNQPQH
clone_size: NA; v_call: TRBV19; j_call: TRBJ2-1; d_call: NA; cdr3_aa: ASRGGHYSSYNEQF
clone_size: NA; v_call: TRBV20-1; j_call: TRBJ1-2; d_call: NA; cdr3_aa: SAESPNYGYT
clone_size: NA; v_call: TRBV6-8; j_call: TRBJ2-2; d_call: NA; cdr3_aa: ASSRLRARELF
clone_size: few; v_call: TRBV4-2; j_call: TRBJ1-1; d_call: TRBD1; cdr3_aa: ASSQVRTGGTEAF
clone_size: few; v_call: TRBV6-2/TRBV6-3; j_call: TRBJ2-1; d_call: TRBD2; cdr3_aa: ASSLTSAYNEQF
clone_size: NA; v_call: TRBV6-5; j_call: TRBJ1-2; d_call: TRBD1; cdr3_aa: ASSKTGNYGYT
clone_size: few; v_call: TRBV20-1; j_call: TRBJ1-1; d_call: NA; cdr3_aa: SASGFEAF
clone_size: NA; v_call: TRBV2; j_call: TRBJ2-1; d_call: TRBD2; cdr3_aa: AGGRAGQYNEQF
clone_size: NA; v_call: TRBV6-1; j_call: TRBJ1-2; d_call: NA; cdr3_aa: ASSQQGMGGYT
clone_size: many; v_call: TRBV7-8; j_call: TRBJ2-1; d_call: NA; cdr3_aa: ASSLGGIGRNEQF
clone_size: few; v_call: TRBV7-2; j_call: TRBJ1-1; d_call: NA; cdr3_aa: ASSFSMNTEAF
clone_size: few; v_call: TRBV9; j_call: TRBJ2-1; d_call: TRBD2; cdr3_aa: ASSVTGLAVNEQF
clone_size: few; v_call: TRBV11-3; j_call: TRBJ2-1; d_call: TRBD2; cdr3_aa: ASSLGPPGGEQF
clone_size: NA; v_call: TRBV29-1; j_call: TRBJ2-1; d_call: TRBD2; cdr3_aa: SVLPREAAYNEQF
clone_size: NA; v_call: TRBV7-3; j_call: TRBJ2-2; d_call: NA; cdr3_aa: ASSPSLGTPNTGELF
clone_size: many; v_call: TRBV7-9; j_call: TRBJ2-7; d_call: TRBD1; cdr3_aa: ASILGTGLDEQY